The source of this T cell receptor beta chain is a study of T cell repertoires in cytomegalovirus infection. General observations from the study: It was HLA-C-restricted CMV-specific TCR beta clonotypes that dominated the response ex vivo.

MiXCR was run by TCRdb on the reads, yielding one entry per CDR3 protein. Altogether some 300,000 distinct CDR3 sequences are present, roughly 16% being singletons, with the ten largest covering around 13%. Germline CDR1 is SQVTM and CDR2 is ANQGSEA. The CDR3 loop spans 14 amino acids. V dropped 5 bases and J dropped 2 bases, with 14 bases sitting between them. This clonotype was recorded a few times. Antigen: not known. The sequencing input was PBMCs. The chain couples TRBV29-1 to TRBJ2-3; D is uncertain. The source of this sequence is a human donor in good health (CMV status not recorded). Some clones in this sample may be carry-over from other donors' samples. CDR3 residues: CSVRPGANTDTQYF. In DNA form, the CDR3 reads TGCAGCGTTCGCCCGGGCGCTAACACAGATACGCAGTATTTT.